One and the same sample provided the 5 T cell receptor beta chains below, sequenced in a study of human T cells and chemical hapten exposure listed by TCRdb under 2021. The time point label here, explained by the study, means: patch test 1, 2 weeks after DPC sensitization. Read against the paper, the sample's treatment or condition label means: therapeutic diphenylcyclopropenone sensitization with weekly scalp DPC. Library prep was done by RACE. The sequencer was a NextSeq 500. Starting from the raw public reads, TCRdb applied fastp trimming at Q25, assembled clones with MiXCR and retained in-frame beta chains. For every CDR3 protein sequence, its rows merge into one entry that carries the most common genes and DNA. The sample profile shows about 71,000 distinct CDR3 sequences; over 7.5% of them were found once. The ten largest account for 2.5% to 4% of the sample. The sample was whole blood, taken in connection with sensitization to the hapten diphenylcyclopropenone (DPC). The source is a middle-aged woman with alopecia areata. Some clones in this sample may be carry-over from other donors' samples.

This clonotype was observed at least ten times. This chain connects TRBV29-1 to TRBJ1-1, with TRBD1 matching over 7 bases. V dropped 4 bases and J dropped 5; count of bases not matched to a gene: 4. The CDR3 spans 12 residues. Looked up from germline, CDR1 is SQVTM and CDR2 is ANQGSEA. CDR3: CSVGGGYTEAFF. The CDR3 DNA is TGCAGCGTTGGAGGGGGCTATACTGAAGCTTTCTTT.

This chain links TRBV7-9 with TRBJ2-3; D gene ambiguous. This CDR3 has 15 residues. Germline V gene lookup returns CDR1 SEHNR and CDR2 FQNEAQ (reference sequence). With 1 base removed from V and 0 bases from J, the gap between germline ends came to 8 bases. CDR3 sequence: CASSLVPRSTDTQYF. DNA for the CDR3: TGTGCCAGCAGCTTAGTACCCCGGAGCACAGATACGCAGTATTTT. The full variable domain, rest sourced from reference TRBV7-9 and TRBJ2-3, is DTGVSQNPRHKITKRGQNVTFRCDPISEHNRLYWYRQTLGQGPEFLTYFQNEAQLEKSRLLSDRFSAERPKGSFSTLEIQRTEQGDSAMYLCASSLVPRSTDTQYFGPGTRLTVL.

This clonotype occurred many times. The chain combines TRBV6-4 with TRBJ1-4, with 9 nucleotides matching TRBD1. The CDR3 is 15 residues long. Unmatched junction bases numbered 6, after V lost 6 bases and J lost 4 bases. The germline CDR1 and CDR2 sequences are MRHNA and SNTAGT. In DNA form, the CDR3 reads TGTGCCAGCAGCGGCCGGGACAGGGATAATGAAAAACTGTTTTTT. Amino acid sequence: CASSGRDRDNEKLFF.

This clonotype was counted a few times. This chain joins TRBV29-1 and TRBJ2-2; TRBD2 aligns across 11 bases. The germline CDR1 and CDR2 sequences are SQVTM and ANQGSEA. V lost 6 bases to trimming and J lost 5 bases; unmatched junction nucleotides: 5. The CDR3 is made up of 14 amino acids. CDR3 protein: CSVRTSGYTGELFF. CDR3 nucleotide sequence: TGCAGCGTCCGGACTAGCGGGTATACCGGGGAGCTGTTTTTT.

In its sample, this clonotype was seen many times. The V call is TRBV30, the J call TRBJ2-2; D is possibly TRBD1 (7 bases). The V end was cut by 4 bases, the J end by 7 bases, with 13 bases between. The CDR3 is made up of 13 amino acids. Germline lookup yields CDR1 GTSNPN and CDR2 SVGIG (reference sequence). The CDR3 region has the DNA TGTGCCTGGAAGGAGGGGGCCTTCGGGGAGCTGTTTTTT. It is translated as CAWKEGAFGELFF.